The present T cell receptor beta chain was sequenced within a study of T cell responses to AZD1222 COVID-19 vaccine. Overall study: The study pooled second doses at about 4 or about 12 weeks.

Libraries were prepared by immunoSEQ multiplex PCR; TCRdb keeps only in-frame clonotypes and omits some of them. The profile shows about 120,000 clones, around 86% of them singletons. Study-level points and caveats: Donors were chiefly white British, with a greater number of females, and clonal diversity was perhaps underestimated. Following two doses of AZD1222, Spike-specific TCR breadth and depth rose.

V dropped 3 bases and J dropped 4; count of bases not matched to a gene: 6. Germline assignment: CDR1 MDHEN and CDR2 SYDVKM. The CDR3 has 14 amino acids. Notes on this clone: Its antigen is unknown.

The source was peripheral blood, collected on day 0 of AZD1222 vaccination. The chain uses TRBV28 and TRBJ2-7, with 7 nucleotides matching TRBD2. The clonotype comes from an adult in good health. The CDR3 DNA follows: TGTGCCAGCAGTTTCTGGCAGGGACTATACGAGCAGTACTTC. Its protein is CASSFWQGLYEQYF.